This TCR beta chain was sequenced during a study of T cell responses to AZD1222 COVID-19 vaccine (dated by TCRdb to 2020 to 2022). Background on the whole study: AZD1222 recipients with second doses at about 4 weeks or about 12 weeks were pooled, because spike-specific TCR depth and breadth did not differ between schedules. A total of under 250 trial participants underwent TCR sequencing, of whom about 200 had received two doses of AZD1222 and some 25 had received two doses of the MenACWY control vaccine. Enrollment into the trials was organized by age into subgroups of 18-55, 56-69 and 70-plus years, and those subgroups contained roughly 150, 30 and 60 TCR-sequenced participants, respectively.

V ends up 4 bases short and J 5 bases short, with an unmatched junction base count of 7. Inclusive of the bounding cysteine and phenylalanine, the CDR3 is 16 residues long. The retained sequence is limited to the CDR3, 48 bases, with the frame set at the first base. Reading the germline V gene (reference sequence) gives CDR1 LGHDT and CDR2 YNNKEL. The time point label of this sample denotes: baseline before first vaccination. The vaccinee samples were drawn from two UK trials, COV001 and COV002, one of which was a single-blind randomized controlled phase 2/3 trial testing AZD1222 (ChAdOx1 nCoV-19) in healthy adults. Trial participant PBMC samples were collected at day 0 and day 28 after the second dose for TCRbeta chain sequencing. Overall results and qualifications from the work: The 56-69-year group was small, and its depth increase did not reach significance, likely because of low power. Nearly half of unique spike-specific TCRs reportedly recognized epitopes outside regions mutated in the B.1.351 and B.1.1.7 variants. The vaccine-associated CD4 TCRs covered the entire spike protein, and the dominant responses fell in regions 160-218 and 743-854. Participants were mostly white British and included more females than males, and it was suggested by the authors that clonal diversity may have been underestimated. A significant rise in spike-specific TCR breadth and depth was observed after two AZD1222 doses relative to day 0 and relative to MenACWY recipients. Only six AZD1222 recipients were SARS-CoV-2 seropositive at baseline, limiting conclusions about previously exposed vaccinees. Because no samples from the day 14 peak response were available, repertoires could be characterized only after the peak T cell response.

This clone was recorded only once. Its antigen target is currently unknown. No much larger clone exists at a distance of one base, and base qualities are not known. The CDR3 regions of human TCRbeta chains were analyzed by immunosequencing. Turning to the authors' computational methods: Repertoire TCRs were checked for matches against a reference library of SARS-CoV-2-specific TCRs that had been generated using the MIRA antigen-specificity platform. Breadth meant the fraction of unique TCRs that were SARS-CoV-2-associated, whereas depth meant the fraction of total T cells that were SARS-CoV-2-associated. Using the MIRA data, each spike-specific TCR was assigned both to the spike region to which the TCR was reactive and to a CD4 or CD8 class. Log10-transformed breadth and depth values were compared by one-way ANOVA with Sidak's multiple comparisons tests. TCRdb took this table from immuneACCESS and kept in-frame rearrangements with V and J called. Such tables lack part of the clones; where checked against another copy, unresolved V genes explain under half of the gap, and the rest is unexplained. That table furnishes V, J and clone size, whereas the DNA furnished D and trimming. The sample includes about 83,000 clones, with approximately 85% observed a single time. Jointly, the top ten make up more than 8.5% of the sample.

The sequence derives from an adult in good health. The source was peripheral blood, collected on day 0 of AZD1222 vaccination. The sequence links TRBV3-1 (or the pseudogene TRBV3-2) to TRBJ2-2; 10 bases in between match TRBD2. Here is the DNA: TGTGCCAGCAGCCTAGCGGGGGGAGGTTTGACCGGGGAGCTGTTTTTT. This translates into CASSLAGGGLTGELFF.